The 4 T cell receptor beta chains listed next were all sequenced from one sample in a study of cytomegalovirus exposure and HLA in healthy donors. A multiplex PCR was run with 60 Vbeta primers and 13 Jbeta primers. The data were produced by immunoSEQ multiplex PCR, yet TCRdb's version contains in-frame clones alone and is incomplete. The data hold fewer than 200,000 clones, with 65% to 90% observed a single time. The material sequenced was PBMCs. These TCRs come from a human donor in good health.

The chain uses TRBV25-1 and TRBJ1-1, with 7 bases lining up with TRBD1. Germline V CDR1 and CDR2: MGHDK, SYGVNS. With 4 bases clipped from V and 6 bases from J, the junction kept 5 bases outside the gene matches. The CDR3 contains 13 residues. The CDR3 sequence: CASSGQGRAEAFF. In nucleotides, the CDR3 is TGTGCCAGCAGTGGACAGGGAAGGGCTGAAGCTTTCTTT.

The chain carries TRBV5-1 and TRBJ2-2, with a tentative D call TRBD1 (6 bases). The CDR3 spans 15 residues. Trimming cost V 5 bases and J 5 bases, with 16 bases left between them. Per germline, CDR1 SGHRS and CDR2 YFSETQ. The CDR3 sequence is CASRPGAPLTGELFF. The CDR3 nucleotides read TGCGCCAGCAGGCCAGGGGCCCCTTTAACCGGGGAGCTGTTTTTT.

A single count supports this clone. The chain carries TRBV30 and TRBJ2-5; 8 nucleotides agree with TRBD1. The last part of the DNA fits TRBJ2-7 better; the J call may be wrong. This CDR3 has 19 amino acids. Germline V gives CDR1 GTSNPN, CDR2 SVGIG (reference sequence). The chain's CDR3 is CAWSPCLAGGEFVPYEQYF. The CDR3 DNA sequence: TGTGCCTGGAGTCCCTGTTTGGCAGGGGGCGAATTCGTTCCCTACGAGCAGTACTTC.

The chain carries TRBV5-1 and TRBJ2-5, with D unresolved. Germline CDR1 SGHRS, CDR2 YFSETQ. The CDR3 consists of 13 residues. V lost 4 bases to trimming and J lost 1 base, with 8 bases between them. CDR3 sequence reads: CASSQSSQETQYF. In DNA, the CDR3 is TGCGCCAGCAGCCAGTCGTCCCAAGAGACCCAGTACTTC.